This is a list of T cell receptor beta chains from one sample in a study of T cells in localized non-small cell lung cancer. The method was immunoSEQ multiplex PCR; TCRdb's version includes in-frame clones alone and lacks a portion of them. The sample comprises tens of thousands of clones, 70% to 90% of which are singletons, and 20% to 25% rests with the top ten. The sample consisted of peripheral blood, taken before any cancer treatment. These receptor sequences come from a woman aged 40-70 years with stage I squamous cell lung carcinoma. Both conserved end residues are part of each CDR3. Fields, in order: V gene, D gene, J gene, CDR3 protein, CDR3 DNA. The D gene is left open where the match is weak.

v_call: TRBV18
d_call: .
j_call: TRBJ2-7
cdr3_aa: CASSPAGGHEQYF
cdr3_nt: TGTGCCAGCTCACCGGCAGGGGGGCACGAGCAGTACTTC

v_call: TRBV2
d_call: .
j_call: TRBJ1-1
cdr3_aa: CASSVGGVGNTEAFF
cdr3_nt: TGTGCCAGCAGTGTTGGCGGGGTGGGAAACACTGAAGCTTTCTTT

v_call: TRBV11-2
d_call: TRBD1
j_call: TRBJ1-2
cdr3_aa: CASSNSGGFGYTF
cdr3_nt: TGTGCCAGCAGCAATTCAGGGGGTTTTGGCTACACCTTC

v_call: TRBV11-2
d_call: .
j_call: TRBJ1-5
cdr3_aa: CASSLASLANQPQHF
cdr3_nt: TGTGCCAGCAGCTTAGCGAGTTTGGCTAATCAGCCCCAGCATTTT

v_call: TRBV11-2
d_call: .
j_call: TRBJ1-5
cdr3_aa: CASSPAGVAPQHF
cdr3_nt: TGTGCCAGCAGCCCAGCGGGGGTTGCGCCCCAGCATTTT

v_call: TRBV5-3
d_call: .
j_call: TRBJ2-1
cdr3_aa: CARSERGVYNEQFF
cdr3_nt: TGTGCCAGAAGCGAAAGGGGGGTTTACAATGAGCAGTTCTTC

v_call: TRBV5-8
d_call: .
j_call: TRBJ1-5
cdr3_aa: CASSSQGVWGNQPQHF
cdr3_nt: TGTGCCAGCAGCTCACAGGGTGTCTGGGGCAATCAGCCCCAGCATTTT

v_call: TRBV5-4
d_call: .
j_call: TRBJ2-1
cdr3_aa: CASSLGQLNEQFF
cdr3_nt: TGTGCCAGCAGCTTGGGACAGCTCAATGAGCAGTTCTTC

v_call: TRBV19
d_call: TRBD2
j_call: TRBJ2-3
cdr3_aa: CASLAGSTDTQYF
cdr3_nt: TGTGCCAGTCTAGCGGGAAGCACAGATACGCAGTATTTT

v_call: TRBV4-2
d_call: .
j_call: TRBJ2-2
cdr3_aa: CASSQAQNTGELFF
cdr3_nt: TGTGCCAGCAGCCAAGCTCAGAACACCGGGGAGCTGTTTTTT

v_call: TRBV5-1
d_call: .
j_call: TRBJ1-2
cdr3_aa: CASSTSGTTSYGYTF
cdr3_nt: TGCGCCAGCAGCACCTCCGGGACAACCTCCTATGGCTACACCTTC

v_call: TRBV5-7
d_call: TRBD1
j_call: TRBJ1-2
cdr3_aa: CASSLGTGCYGYTF
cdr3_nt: TGTGCCAGCAGCTTGGGGACAGGCTGCTATGGCTACACCTTC

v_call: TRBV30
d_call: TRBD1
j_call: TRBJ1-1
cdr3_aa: CAWTLTGGTEAFF
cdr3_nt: TGTGCCTGGACCTTGACAGGGGGCACTGAAGCTTTCTTT